This T cell receptor beta chain was obtained from a study of CD8 T cells in Susac syndrome. Whole-study context: The sequenced Susac syndrome patients included more than five who had clinically active disease and roughly 8 who were in remission.

Overall study results and limits: The CD4+ T cell repertoires that were profiled in Susac syndrome showed no clonal expansion.

High-throughput TCR beta sequencing covered peripheral CD8+ and CD4+ T cells. Germline V gene sequence: CDR1 LGHDT, CDR2 YNNKEL (reference sequence). The V gene end was trimmed by 2 bases and the J gene end by 6 bases; junction bases not matched to a gene: 7. The CDR3 is 16 amino acids. A word on this clonotype: Its antigen remains unidentified.

Reverse transcription of roughly 0.45 to 1 ug RNA used random hexamers. Amplification of TCR beta CDR3 was carried out by immunoSEQ multiplex PCR, which covered 54 Vbeta and 13 Jbeta segments. TCRdb re-derived calls from the immunoSEQ multiplex PCR reads in MiXCR, one entry per CDR3 protein. Counted here are 200,000 to 250,000 distinct CDR3 sequences, about 94% occurring once; the ten biggest clones make up around 0.15%. The specimen sequenced was CD4+ T cells from PBMCs. The sequence came from a human donor with Susac syndrome. This sequence joins TRBV3-1 and TRBJ2-3; 11 bases match TRBD2. The CDR3 DNA sequence: TGTGCCAGCAGCCAAACTAGCGGGGGCCACCTTGATACGCAGTATTTT. It is translated as CASSQTSGGHLDTQYF.